This TCR beta chain was obtained from a study of blood T cells in healthy people across ages. Broader study findings: A conclusive naive versus antigen-experienced comparison was prevented by the unsorted PBMCs. Donors of long life had a larger count of naive CD4+ cells and greater diversity than aged donors.

Individuals who donated were healthy Caucasians from Russia aged about 6 to 95. Together with a sample-barcoded 5' primer, a J-beta primer mix was included in a second PCR lasting about 7 to 12 cycles. Each cDNA molecule carried a tag from a template-switch adaptor that contained 12 random nucleotides. TCRdb fed the 5' RACE reads into MiXCR, producing one record per CDR3 protein. The data show approximately 1.5 million distinct CDR3 sequences, around 35% seen once. Worth noting for this clonotype: Antigen: not known.

Per germline, CDR1 MDHEN and CDR2 SYDVKM. CDR3 length equals 12 residues. V lost 5 bases and J 7 bases, leaving 9 bases between the germline ends. The rearrangement joins TRBV28 to TRBJ2-1; no clear D gene. The sequenced material came from blood. The clonotype comes from a young woman in good health. The chain's CDR3 is CASSNTVNEQFF. In DNA, the CDR3 is TGTGCCAGCAGTAACACAGTGAATGAGCAGTTCTTC.